Below, 22 T cell receptor beta chains from the same sample are listed, as sequenced in a study of regulatory T cells in long-lasting Graves disease. Time point reported: newly diagnosed GD, antithyroid drugs for less than 3 months. RNA extracted from PBMCs served as the sequencing template. Libraries of TCR beta came from iRepertoire HTBI primers plus Arm-PCR of CDR3 regions. In TCRdb, the multiplex PCR reads were re-called with MiXCR into one record per CDR3 protein. The sample consists of more than 350,000 distinct CDR3 sequences, 15% of them appearing once. The sample was also linked to a second study, of T cells in Graves' hyperthyroidism and ophthalmopathy.

Material: peripheral blood mononuclear cells (PBMCs), obtained at new diagnosis, from a patient treated with antithyroid drugs. These receptor sequences come from a woman aged 25 to 39 with Graves disease.

This chain links TRBV15 with TRBJ2-7, with 13 bases matching TRBD2. With V trimmed by 3 bases and J by 1 base, 6 bases remained unmatched. CDR3 length equals 17 residues. Germline CDR1 reads LNHNV; CDR2 reads YYDKDF (reference sequence). The CDR3 loop reads CATSSRPGLAGSYEQYF. DNA of the CDR3: TGTGCCACCAGCAGCCGCCCGGGACTAGCGGGATCCTACGAGCAGTACTTC.

At least ten counts were recorded for this clonotype. The chain has TRBV28 and TRBJ2-7; possibly TRBD1 for D (6 bases). This CDR3 comprises 12 residues. Germline V gene data show CDR1 as MDHEN and CDR2 as SYDVKM. With 4 bases removed from V and 6 bases from J, the gap between germline ends came to 10 bases. This CDR3 is CASSSGAPEQYF. The CDR3 nucleotides are TGTGCCAGCAGTTCAGGGGCCCCCGAGCAGTACTTC.

A few counts support this clonotype. The CDR3 nucleotides read TGTGCCAGCAGCGAGACCGGGACTAGGTCCTACAATGAGCAGTTCTTC. This translates into CASSETGTRSYNEQFF. The genes are TRBV7-9 and TRBJ2-1; 8 bases agree with TRBD2. Per the germline V gene, CDR1 is SEHNR and CDR2 is FQNEAQ (reference sequence). With V trimmed by 5 bases and J by 1 base, 7 bases remained unmatched. The CDR3 totals 16 residues.

As regards this clonotype: One end of the junction is discordant with germline, which a read error may explain. The CDR3 loop is CAGSQDPNSGGGETQYF. The CDR3 DNA follows: TGCGCCGGCAGCCAAGATCCGAATAGCGGGGGAGGGGAGACCCAGTACTTC. J is TRBJ2-5 and V is TRBV4-1, with TRBD2 matching over 9 bases. The V gene's germline CDR1 is MGHRA and CDR2 YSYEKL. The CDR3 runs 17 residues.

In the case of this clonotype: A read error may account for a junction end that differs from germline. This chain connects TRBV11-2 to TRBJ1-1, with D possibly TRBD1 on 6 matching bases. CDR3 size: 13 residues. Germline V gene sequence: CDR1 SGHAT, CDR2 FQNNGV. CDR3 in DNA: TGTGCCAGCGGCTTGCGCCGGGACACAGAAGCTTTCTTT. Protein: CASGLRRDTEAFF.

This clonotype was seen a few times. At one boundary the junction diverges from the germline segment, which might be a read error. The gene calls are TRBV29-1 and TRBJ2-7; the match to TRBD1 covers 10 bases. In germline, CDR1 is SQVTM, CDR2 ANQGSEA. CDR3 size: 13 residues. CDR3 DNA sequence: TGCAGCGTTCCCGGGACAGGGGTTTACGACCAGTACTTC. As protein: CSVPGTGVYDQYF.

This clonotype was counted a few times. This chain joins TRBV9 and TRBJ2-7, with 10 bases fitting TRBD1. Germline CDR1 and CDR2: SGDLS and YYNGEE. J gave up 3 bases and V 4 bases, and 4 bases lay outside the gene matches. The CDR3 sequence is 14 residues long. CDR3 in amino acids: CASSPWTGGYEQYF. The CDR3 bases are TGTGCCAGCAGCCCATGGACAGGGGGCTACGAGCAGTACTTC. Together with reference TRBV9 and TRBJ2-7, the CDR3 gives the full variable domain: DSGVTQTPKHLITATGQRVTLRCSPRSGDLSVYWYQQSLDQGLQFLIQYYNGEERAKGNILERFSAQQFPDLHSELNLSSLELGDSALYFCASSPWTGGYEQYFGPGTRLTVT.

The chain is built from TRBV27 and TRBJ2-2, with unresolved D. V lost 7 bases and J 1 base, leaving 10 bases between the germline ends. Germline-derived CDR1 and CDR2 are MNHEY and SMNVEV (reference sequence). The CDR3 spans 14 residues. This CDR3 reads CASMWLGNTGELFF. CDR3 bases: TGTGCCAGCATGTGGCTCGGGAACACCGGGGAGCTGTTTTTT.

There are many counts of this clonotype. The chain recombines TRBV27 with TRBJ1-5, with D unresolved. The CDR3 sequence is 13 residues long. Germline-derived CDR1 and CDR2 are MNHEY and SMNVEV (reference sequence). Trimming pared 0 bases from V and 6 bases from J, leaving 6 bases between. The CDR3 region is CASSLSTFQPQHF. The CDR3 nucleotides are TGTGCCAGCAGTTTATCGACGTTTCAGCCCCAGCATTTT.

This clonotype was recorded many times. The CDR3 spells CASSPRRTGTEAFF. CDR3 nucleotides: TGTGCCAGCAGTCCCAGAAGGACGGGCACTGAAGCTTTCTTT. The chain is built from TRBV27 and TRBJ1-1; D is ambiguous. V lost 5 bases, J lost 4 bases, and 14 bases lay in between. Germline CDR1 MNHEY, CDR2 SMNVEV (reference sequence). The CDR3 has 14 amino acids.

A few counts support this clonotype. The conserved phenylalanine or tryptophan normally closing the CDR3 is absent here, so this likely arose from a read error. It is unclear where the CDR3 begins or ends on the DNA, so no DNA is shown, and the CDR3 is as TCRdb lists it. The V and J genes are TRBV30 and TRBJ2-7; the D segment call TRBD1 is taken from the table without a DNA check. Germline V gene sequence: CDR1 GTSNPN, CDR2 SVGIG (reference sequence). The CDR3 is 9 amino acids long, termini counted. CDR3 protein: CAWSVIFRA.

The chain joins TRBV29-1 to TRBJ2-7; 9 bases fit TRBD2. Germline V gives CDR1 SQVTM, CDR2 ANQGSEA. This CDR3 contains 14 residues. The V segment lost 7 bases and the J segment 2 bases; nucleotides outside the gene matches: 9. CDR3 nucleotide sequence: TGCAGCGGATCTAGCGGGGCGGGAACCTACGAGCAGTACTTC. Its translation: CSGSSGAGTYEQYF.

The rearrangement links TRBV6-1 to TRBJ1-1; D is unresolved. Between the trimmed V and J ends, which lost 10 bases and 0 bases, there was a span of 9 bases. There are 12 residues in the CDR3. Germline V gene data show CDR1 as MNHNS and CDR2 as SASEGT. The CDR3 spells CATYGVNTEAFF. The CDR3 nucleotides read TGTGCCACCTATGGGGTGAACACTGAAGCTTTCTTT.

This clonotype was seen ten or more times. This chain uses TRBV6-2 or TRBV6-3 with TRBJ2-1, with a possible D match to TRBD2 (5 bases). Germline V gene sequence: CDR1 MNHEY, CDR2 SVGEGT. The CDR3 contains 14 residues. V dropped 3 bases and J dropped 7 bases, with 13 bases sitting between them. CDR3 in amino acids: CASSYIETGNEQFF. Written as DNA, the CDR3 is TGTGCCAGCAGTTATATCGAGACGGGGAATGAGCAGTTCTTC.

The chain has TRBV19 and TRBJ2-1; D gene unclear. CDR3 length equals 14 residues. The V end lost 5 bases, the J end lost 7 bases, and 15 bases lay between the germline ends. The germline V gene encodes CDR1 LNHDA and CDR2 SQIVND (reference sequence). CDR3 in amino acids: CASSPNGFRNEQFF. For the CDR3, the DNA is TGTGCCAGTAGTCCCAATGGGTTTAGGAATGAGCAGTTCTTC.

This clonotype was counted ten times or more. The V gene is TRBV2, the J gene TRBJ1-6, with D maybe TRBD1 (6 bases). V lost 3 bases to trimming and J lost 5 bases, with 11 bases between them. CDR1 is SNHLY, CDR2 FYNNEI, per germline. The CDR3 covers 15 residues. The CDR3 loop is CASSDKDSHNSPLHF. CDR3 coding DNA: TGTGCCAGCAGTGACAAGGACAGCCATAATTCACCCCTCCACTTT. The full variable domain, completed using reference TRBV2 and TRBJ1-6, is EPEVTQTPSHQVTQMGQEVILRCVPISNHLYFYWYRQILGQKVEFLVSFYNNEISEKSEIFDDQFSVERPDGSNFTLKIRSTKLEDSAMYFCASSDKDSHNSPLHFGNGTRLTVT.

This clonotype was recorded at least ten times. The V and J genes are TRBV3-1 and TRBJ2-2, with D perhaps matching TRBD2 (5 bases). CDR1 LGHDT and CDR2 YNNKEL come from the germline V gene (reference sequence). Trimming cost V 3 bases and J 4 bases, with 9 bases left between them. The CDR3 runs to 14 residues. The CDR3 reads CASSQGAGTGELFF. The DNA for the CDR3 is TGTGCCAGCAGCCAGGGAGCTGGCACCGGGGAGCTGTTTTTT. Looking up the rest from reference TRBV3-1 and TRBJ2-2 gives the full variable domain: DTAVSQTPKYLVTQMGNDKSIKCEQNLGHDTMYWYKQDSKKFLKIMFSYNNKELIINETVPNRFSPKSPDKAHLNLHINSLELGDSAVYFCASSQGAGTGELFFGEGSRLTVL.

This clonotype was seen only a few times. The J gene is TRBJ2-7, the V gene TRBV7-7, with D possibly TRBD2 on 5 matching bases. Germline V gene data show CDR1 as SSHAT and CDR2 as FNYEAQ (reference sequence). V was shortened by 5 bases and J by 6 bases, with 14 bases between the two germline ends. This CDR3 is 13 amino acids long. The CDR3 DNA reads as TGTGCCAGCAGCCAAGACGCGGGCGCCGAGCAGTACTTC. It codes for CASSQDAGAEQYF.

The chain uses TRBV5-1 and TRBJ1-2; 7 nucleotides line up with TRBD1. The ends lost 4 bases at V and 4 bases at J; junction bases unmatched: 7. The V gene's germline CDR1 is SGHRS and CDR2 YFSETQ. The CDR3 contains 14 residues. The CDR3 sequence: CASSKDRFLYGYTF. Here the CDR3 DNA reads TGCGCCAGCAGCAAGGACAGGTTTCTCTATGGCTACACCTTC. The whole variable domain, filled in from reference TRBV5-1 and TRBJ1-2, reads KAGVTQTPRYLIKTRGQQVTLSCSPISGHRSVSWYQQTPGQGLQFLFEYFSETQRNKGNFPGRFSGRQFSNSRSEMNVSTLELGDSALYLCASSKDRFLYGYTFGSGTRLTVV.

This clonotype was detected only a few times. An end of the junction does not agree with germline; a read error may underlie this. V and J are TRBV7-9 and TRBJ2-3; 7 bases align to TRBD2. The CDR3 loop spans 16 amino acids. The germline V gene encodes CDR1 SEHNR and CDR2 FQNEAQ (reference sequence). CDR3 amino acids: CANSGTAGGSTDTQYF. The CDR3 DNA is TGTGCCAACAGCGGGACCGCCGGAGGAAGCACAGATACGCAGTATTTT.

This clonotype was detected ten times or more. The rearrangement uses TRBV27 and TRBJ2-1; D not resolved. This CDR3 is built from 15 residues. Per the germline V gene, CDR1 is MNHEY and CDR2 is SMNVEV (reference sequence). Trimming took off 0 bases at V and 0 bases at J, with 6 bases between the two ends. The CDR3 reads CASSLSVSSYNEQFF. CDR3 bases: TGTGCCAGCAGTTTATCGGTTAGCTCCTACAATGAGCAGTTCTTC.

The rearrangement uses TRBV6-1 and TRBJ1-4; D unresolved. CDR1 MNHNS and CDR2 SASEGT come from the germline V gene. CDR3 length: 15 residues. Trimming left V 6 bases short and J 7 bases short, with 18 bases between. CDR3 sequence reads: CASRSTAARGEKLFF. The CDR3 nucleotides read TGTGCCAGCAGGTCAACAGCAGCCCGGGGTGAAAAACTGTTTTTT.